This T cell receptor (beta chain) was recorded in a study of blood T cell repertoires in COVID-19. Measured with immunoSEQ multiplex PCR; TCRdb has only the in-frame clones, and not every one. The sample holds about 99,000 clones; roughly 82% are singletons and the top ten take 4% to 5.5%. This clonotype originated in a man in his 60s with acute or convalescent COVID-19. The material sequenced was peripheral blood.

DNA of the CDR3: TGTGCCAGCTCACTGACAGTAGAGGACACTGAAGCTTTCTTT. Translating gives CASSLTVEDTEAFF. The rearrangement joins TRBV18 to TRBJ1-1; possibly TRBD1 for D (5 bases). Deletions cut 4 bases from V and 3 bases from J, with 12 bases between. This CDR3 region has 14 residues. CDR1 and CDR2 from the germline V gene are KGHSH and LQKENI.